This is a list of T cell receptor beta chains from one sample in a study of CD8 T cells in Susac syndrome. TCRdb itself ran the immunoSEQ multiplex PCR reads through MiXCR, one entry per CDR3 protein. Of roughly 200,000 distinct CDR3 sequences listed, about 95% were seen once; the top ten hold about 0.094%. The specimen sequenced was CD4+ T cells from PBMCs. The origin of the receptors is a human donor in good health. The CDR3 runs from the conserved cysteine through the conserved F or W. D genes are given only for firm matches.

v_gene,d_gene,j_gene,CDR3aa,CDR3nt
TRBV18,-,TRBJ2-5,CASSPSSGLSGTQYF,TGTGCCAGCTCACCCTCTTCTGGCCTATCGGGGACCCAGTACTTC
TRBV20-1,TRBD1,TRBJ1-1,CSAARDRYTEAFF,TGCAGTGCCGCGAGGGACAGGTACACTGAAGCTTTCTTT
TRBV29-1,TRBD1,TRBJ2-7,CSVIITGGGYEQYF,TGCAGCGTTATTATAACAGGGGGCGGTTACGAGCAGTACTTC
TRBV29-1,-,TRBJ1-4,CSGGLGANEKLFF,TGCAGCGGTGGCTTGGGGGCTAATGAAAAACTGTTTTTT
TRBV18,TRBD1,TRBJ2-7,CASSPGQEIYEQYF,TGTGCCAGCTCACCGGGACAGGAAATCTACGAGCAGTACTTC
TRBV4-2,TRBD1,TRBJ1-2,CASSQDDRTGVYGYTF,TGTGCCAGCAGCCAAGATGACAGGACAGGGGTTTATGGCTACACCTTC
TRBV3-1,-,TRBJ2-5,CASSQSGETQYF,TGTGCCAGCAGCCAATCCGGGGAGACCCAGTACTTC
TRBV29-1,-,TRBJ2-3,CSAVADLSTDTQYF,TGCAGCGCCGTAGCGGACCTGAGCACAGATACGCAGTATTTT
TRBV20-1,TRBD2,TRBJ2-3,CSAIAGVSTDTQYF,TGCAGTGCTATAGCGGGGGTCTCCACAGATACGCAGTATTTT
TRBV29-1,-,TRBJ1-4,CSVARNEKLFF,TGCAGCGTGGCAAGGAATGAAAAACTGTTTTTT
TRBV3-1,-,TRBJ2-5,CASSQFGGMETQYF,TGTGCCAGCAGCCAGTTCGGCGGGATGGAGACCCAGTACTTC
TRBV27,-,TRBJ2-1,CASSLRELVYNEQFF,TGTGCCAGCAGTTTAAGGGAGCTGGTCTACAATGAGCAGTTCTTC
TRBV6-6,-,TRBJ2-3,CASNPRTDTQYF,TGTGCCAGCAATCCGAGGACAGATACGCAGTATTTT
TRBV20-1,-,TRBJ1-4,CSAKLGPPEKLFF,TGCAGTGCTAAATTGGGACCCCCTGAAAAACTGTTTTTT
TRBV20-1,TRBD2,TRBJ2-1,CSAIDLSGRYTNEQFF,TGCAGTGCTATAGACTTGAGCGGGAGGTACACTAATGAGCAGTTCTTC
TRBV6-5,-,TRBJ2-5,CASTKQRDQETQYF,TGTGCCAGCACTAAACAACGGGACCAAGAGACCCAGTACTTC
TRBV7-8,-,TRBJ2-5,CASSLVSPQETQYF,TGTGCCAGCAGCTTAGTATCTCCCCAAGAGACCCAGTACTTC
TRBV15,TRBD2,TRBJ2-3,CATSRGVVAGASDTQYF,TGTGCCACCAGCAGAGGGGTGGTAGCGGGAGCCTCAGATACGCAGTATTTT
TRBV15,TRBD2,TRBJ2-1,CATSRSVSGTEQFF,TGTGCCACCAGCAGATCGGTTAGCGGGACCGAGCAGTTCTTC
TRBV10-3,TRBD1,TRBJ1-2,CAMKSGTGDYGYTF,TGTGCCATGAAGTCCGGGACAGGGGACTATGGCTACACCTTC